The present T cell receptor beta chain was sequenced within a study of identical twins. With V trimmed by 2 bases and J by 5 bases, 14 bases remained unmatched. Looked up from germline, CDR1 is ENHRY and CDR2 is SYGVKD. The CDR3 contains 17 residues. TCRdb reanalysed the 5' RACE reads using MiXCR and keeps one entry per CDR3 protein. The sample holds hundreds of thousands of distinct CDR3 sequences, roughly an eighth seen once. These data also featured in a second study, about yellow fever vaccine responses in identical twins. As that report states: Twins' vaccine T cell response reportedly seemed partly convergent, partly personalized.

The chain recombines TRBV10-3 with TRBJ2-5; 7 bases agree with TRBD2. This TCR was recovered from a woman in her late teens or twenties in good health. The specimen was PBMCs. Here the CDR3 DNA reads TGTGCCATCAGTGAGACAAAGGGACTACTACCTTACGAGACCCAGTACTTC. It translates to CAISETKGLLPYETQYF.